The entry below gives a single T cell receptor (beta chain) sequence along with its context. The sample comes from a study of siplizumab effects on memory and regulatory T cells. Repertoires were generated with immunoSEQ multiplex PCR, while TCRdb's copy carries only in-frame clones and drops some. Of 100,000 or so clones in the sample, about 95% were seen once. V was cut by 1 base and J by 4 bases, with 11 bases left in between. CDR1 is LGHNT and CDR2 is FRNRAP in the germline V gene. This CDR3 has 15 residues. The V call is TRBV12-5, the J call TRBJ1-5; D is unresolved. The TCR sequence derives from a human donor in good health. Source material: non-Treg CD4+ T cells sorted from blood. The CDR3 bases are TGTGCTAGTGGTTTGGGAGTAGGGTCGAATCAGCCCCAGCATTTT. This translates into CASGLGVGSNQPQHF.